This TCR beta chain emerged from a study of T cell responses to AZD1222 COVID-19 vaccine. Whole-study results and caveats: Donors, mostly white British, included more females; clonal diversity was possibly underestimated.

As to this clone: Its target is unknown.

Germline lookup yields CDR1 LNHDA and CDR2 SQIVND (reference sequence). This CDR3 comprises 13 residues. Trimming removed 7 bases from V and 6 bases from J; junction bases left unmatched: 5. Assay: immunoSEQ multiplex PCR; the TCRdb copy retains only in-frame clones and omits some. This table has roughly 28,000 clones, about nine tenths appearing once. The input for sequencing was peripheral blood, taken on day 0 of AZD1222 vaccination. J is TRBJ1-2 and V is TRBV19; 10 nucleotides align to TRBD1. The sequence was obtained from an adult in good health. CDR3 protein: CASTGQGLNGYTF. CDR3 coding DNA: TGTGCCAGTACGGGACAGGGGCTAAATGGCTACACCTTC.